A selection of T cell receptor beta chains follows, all from one sample in a study of cytomegalovirus exposure and HLA in healthy donors. Data came from immunoSEQ multiplex PCR; TCRdb stores just in-frame clones and leaves some out. The sample lists about 180,000 clones, about three quarters seen once, with 5.7% in the top ten. Specimen: PBMCs. The receptors stem from a man aged 35 to 55 in good health and CMV-seronegative. Both conserved end residues are part of each CDR3. D genes are given only for firm matches. Some rows have no size entry. The others give once, few or many, or a class for an expanded clone.

j_call clone_size v_call d_call cdr3_aa cdr3_nt
TRBJ2-7 NA TRBV27 NA CASGNYEQYF TGTGCCAGCGGAAACTACGAGCAGTACTTC
TRBJ1-2 NA TRBV7-2 NA CASSFQTDYGYTF TGTGCCAGCAGCTTCCAGACAGACTATGGCTACACCTTC
TRBJ1-1 NA TRBV7-9 NA CASTLGGNTEAFF TGTGCCAGCACCCTAGGGGGGAACACTGAAGCTTTCTTT
TRBJ1-2 once TRBV14 TRBD1 CASSQTGGGGYTF TGTGCCAGCAGTCAGACAGGGGGAGGAGGCTACACCTTC
TRBJ1-5 NA TRBV6-6 TRBD1 CASTERGGQQPQHF TGTGCCAGCACCGAAAGAGGGGGCCAGCAGCCCCAGCATTTT
TRBJ2-3 few TRBV19 TRBD1 CASSMQRQGGTDTQYF TGTGCCAGTAGTATGCAGAGACAGGGAGGCACAGATACGCAGTATTTT
TRBJ1-2 NA TRBV7-2 NA CASSPRIREHGYTF TGTGCCAGCAGCCCCCGAATTCGGGAACATGGCTACACCTTC
TRBJ2-7 NA TRBV6-5 TRBD1 CASSYGSGGPYEQYF TGTGCCAGCAGTTACGGCTCAGGGGGCCCCTACGAGCAGTACTTC
TRBJ1-4 NA TRBV19 NA CASSRRQFGNEKLFF TGTGCCAGTAGCCGCAGACAGTTTGGTAATGAAAAACTGTTTTTT
TRBJ1-5 NA TRBV6-1 NA CASSEDRARPQHF TGTGCCAGCAGTGAAGACAGGGCTCGGCCCCAGCATTTT
TRBJ2-1 NA TRBV7-2 TRBD2 CASTKQAGTSVSVNEQFF TGTGCCAGCACCAAGCAAGCCGGGACTAGCGTTTCAGTCAATGAGCAGTTCTTC
TRBJ1-1 NA TRBV21-1 NA CASSKALSEETEIEAFF TGTGCCAGCAGCAAAGCGCTTTCTGAGGAGACTGAGATTGAAGCTTTCTTT
TRBJ2-7 NA TRBV9 TRBD2 CASSRQTASGFTYEQYF TGTGCCAGCAGCCGACAAACGGCTAGCGGGTTTACCTACGAGCAGTACTTC
TRBJ2-7 NA TRBV19 NA CASSIVASSYEQYF TGTGCCAGTAGTATAGTCGCCAGCTCCTACGAGCAGTACTTC
TRBJ2-2 NA TRBV7-2 NA CASNLPPNTGELFF TGTGCCAGCAACCTACCCCCGAACACCGGGGAGCTGTTTTTT
TRBJ2-1 NA TRBV7-9 TRBD2 CASYPSGSNYEQFF TGTGCCAGCTACCCTAGCGGGAGTAACTATGAGCAGTTCTTC
TRBJ1-3 NA TRBV14 NA CASSLARSGNTIYF TGTGCCAGCAGCCTAGCCCGCTCTGGAAACACCATATATTTT
TRBJ2-5 NA TRBV6-5 TRBD2 CASSYSGGGARETQYF TGTGCCAGCAGTTACTCCGGCGGGGGGGCGAGAGAGACCCAGTACTTC
TRBJ2-7 NA TRBV5-1 NA CASSLDSGYEQYF TGCGCCAGCAGCTTGGACTCCGGCTACGAGCAGTACTTC
TRBJ2-3 NA TRBV4-3 TRBD1 CASSLTGGTTDTQYF TGCGCCAGCAGCCTTACAGGGGGGACCACAGATACGCAGTATTTT
TRBJ1-2 NA TRBV4-3 NA CASSQDAGDYGYTF TGCGCCAGCAGCCAAGATGCAGGGGACTATGGCTACACCTTC
TRBJ2-2 NA TRBV11-1 NA CASSFMRSPLTNTGELFF TGTGCCAGCAGCTTCATGAGGTCCCCCCTGACGAACACCGGGGAGCTGTTTTTT
TRBJ1-3 few TRBV25-1 NA CASSVTGTGNTIYF TGTGCCAGCAGTGTTACAGGGACTGGAAACACCATATATTTT
TRBJ2-7 NA TRBV18 NA CASSRELQGPYEQYF TGTGCCAGCTCCCGAGAACTACAGGGTCCCTACGAGCAGTACTTC
TRBJ2-7 NA TRBV7-8 TRBD1 CASSGDRGTSYEQYF TGTGCCAGCAGCGGAGACAGGGGAACTTCCTACGAGCAGTACTTC
TRBJ2-7 NA TRBV19 TRBD1 CASKTHGTGSSYEQYF TGTGCCAGTAAAACCCATGGGACAGGGAGCTCCTACGAGCAGTACTTC
TRBJ2-7 NA TRBV6-4 NA CASTPAPTF TGTGCCAGCACCCCAGCGCCAACCTTC
TRBJ2-5 once TRBV7-8 NA CASSSRETQYF TGTGCCAGCAGCTCCCGGGAGACCCAGTACTTC
TRBJ2-5 NA TRBV18 TRBD1 CASSRGTGGRETQYF TGTGCCAGCTCACGGGGGACAGGGGGCCGGGAGACCCAGTACTTC
TRBJ1-5 few TRBV7-8 NA CASSLSPLQPQHF TGTGCCAGCAGCTTATCTCCTCTTCAGCCCCAGCATTTT
TRBJ2-3 once TRBV6-4 NA CASSEGFTDTQYF TGTGCCAGCAGTGAGGGCTTCACGGATACGCAGTATTTT
TRBJ2-1 NA TRBV10-1 NA CASSSAEWETMGQFF TGCGCCAGCAGCTCGGCCGAGTGGGAGACAATGGGGCAGTTCTTC
TRBJ1-1 NA TRBV27 NA CASSFRENTEAFF TGTGCCAGCAGTTTTCGAGAGAACACTGAAGCTTTCTTT
TRBJ2-7 once TRBV5-4 TRBD1 CASRLDRAREQYF TGTGCCAGCAGATTGGACAGGGCTAGGGAGCAGTACTTC
TRBJ2-5 NA TRBV30 TRBD2 CAWSVSSGFKKTQYF TGTGCCTGGAGTGTATCTAGCGGATTTAAAAAGACCCAGTACTTC
TRBJ2-7 NA TRBV14 NA CASSQVGGKAQYF TGTGCCAGCAGCCAAGTTGGAGGCAAGGCGCAGTACTTC
TRBJ1-2 NA TRBV19 NA CASSIVLVGANYGYTF TGTGCCAGTAGTATAGTCCTAGTGGGAGCTAACTATGGCTACACCTTC
TRBJ2-1 few TRBV7-9 NA CSSSLNAQINEQFF TGTTCCAGCAGCTTGAACGCACAGATCAATGAGCAGTTCTTC
TRBJ2-1 few TRBV6-4 TRBD2 CASSDSVAGGGHEQFF TGTGCCAGCAGTGACTCGGTAGCGGGAGGGGGTCATGAGCAGTTCTTC
TRBJ2-5 NA TRBV11-3 TRBD2 CASSLVGGPPYF TGTGCCAGCAGCTTAGTGGGAGGGCCTCCGTACTTC
TRBJ2-1 NA TRBV7-9 NA CASSLATGEYNEQFF TGTGCCAGCAGCTTAGCGACGGGGGAATACAATGAGCAGTTCTTC
TRBJ1-1 few TRBV10-3 TRBD1 CAISVIQGVTEAFF TGTGCCATCAGTGTAATACAGGGGGTCACTGAAGCTTTCTTT
TRBJ2-7 NA TRBV9 TRBD1 CASSGQGLFDEQYF TGTGCCAGCAGCGGACAGGGTTTATTCGACGAGCAGTACTTC
TRBJ2-2 NA TRBV6-6 NA CASSPGRELFF TGTGCCAGCAGTCCAGGTCGGGAGCTGTTTTTT
TRBJ2-2 few TRBV30 NA CAWSVIVFGGELFF TGTGCCTGGAGTGTAATAGTGTTTGGCGGGGAGCTGTTTTTT
TRBJ2-7 NA TRBV6-1 NA CASSGQAKLYEQYF TGTGCCAGCAGTGGACAGGCTAAACTCTACGAGCAGTACTTC
TRBJ2-3 NA TRBV5-7 TRBD2 CASSPRGECTDTQYF TGTGCCAGCAGCCCACGGGGGGAATGTACAGATACGCAGTATTTT
TRBJ2-7 NA TRBV29-1 NA CSIRTGSYSEQYF TGCAGCATTCGGACGGGGTCCTACTCCGAGCAGTACTTC
TRBJ2-3 NA TRBV7-9 TRBD2 CASSPSTSGGADTQYF TGTGCCAGCAGCCCCTCGACTAGCGGGGGGGCAGATACGCAGTATTTT
TRBJ2-2 NA TRBV11-2 NA CASSLGGTGELFF TGTGCCAGCAGCTTGGGGGGTACCGGGGAGCTGTTTTTT
TRBJ2-7 NA TRBV9 NA CASSVEGERQYF TGTGCCAGCAGCGTAGAGGGGGAGCGGCAGTACTTC
TRBJ2-3 once TRBV19 TRBD2 CASSIRGSGRSTDTQYF TGTGCCAGTAGTATAAGGGGTAGCGGGAGAAGTACAGATACGCAGTATTTT
TRBJ2-7 NA TRBV29-1 NA CSVEGGYEQYF TGCAGCGTTGAAGGAGGGTACGAGCAGTACTTC
TRBJ2-1 NA TRBV9 NA CASSGLGNEQFF TGTGCCAGCAGCGGACTTGGTAATGAGCAGTTCTTC